This T cell receptor (beta chain) was sequenced during a study of T cell clones after liver transplantation. Whole-study context: A pre-transplant mixed lymphocyte reaction with TCRbeta sequencing defined graft-donor-reactive clones followed in post-transplant blood. Study findings and constraints: Compared with third party-reactive sequences, donor-reactive ones declined more, independent of withdrawal success. The donor-reactive repertoire was only partly measurable in a couple of subjects, lacking donor cells.

This CDR3 comprises 15 residues. The V end lost 6 bases, the J end lost 2 bases, and 16 bases lay between the germline ends. Germline V gene sequence: CDR1 LNHDA, CDR2 SQIVND (reference sequence). A note on this clone: The antigen is unknown.

The protocol was immunoSEQ multiplex PCR, while the TCRdb copy is restricted to in-frame clones and leaves out a portion. The repertoire consists of nearly 15,000 clones, with roughly 84% occurring once and the leading ten covering approximately 28%. This rearrangement joins TRBV19 to TRBJ1-2; D gene unclear. Material: CD8+ T cells from blood, obtained approximately 50 months after liver transplant. This TCR was sampled from a human patient who received a liver transplant. Some T cells may be supplied by the graft donor. CDR3 region: CASSLYPTVNYGYTF. CDR3 nucleotide sequence: TGTGCCAGTAGCCTTTACCCCACAGTAAACTATGGCTACACCTTC.